A single sample gave rise to the 13 T cell receptor beta chains below, sequenced in a study of cytomegalovirus exposure and HLA in healthy donors. PCR employed 60 Vbeta and 13 Jbeta primers. Assay: immunoSEQ multiplex PCR; the TCRdb copy retains only in-frame clones and omits some. The sample includes 250,000 to 350,000 clones, 80% seen only once; the top ten take less than 0.4%. The specimen sequenced was PBMCs. These receptors originate from a girl aged 2 to 9 in good health and CMV-seronegative.

J is TRBJ2-1 and V is TRBV18, with 7 bases lining up with TRBD2. This CDR3 contains 17 residues. In germline, CDR1 is KGHSH, CDR2 LQKENI. V gave up 0 bases and J gave up 1 base; unmatched junction bases: 6. For the CDR3, the DNA is TGTGCCAGCTCACCACCGTGGGGAGGGAGGTCCTACAATGAGCAGTTCTTC. Protein sequence: CASSPPWGGRSYNEQFF.

The genes are TRBV7-3 and TRBJ2-1, with TRBD2 as a possible D gene (6 bases). V lost 1 base to trimming and J lost 10 bases, with 14 bases between them. The germline V gene has CDR1 SGHTA and CDR2 FQGTGA. The CDR3 sequence is 14 residues long. The CDR3 bases are TGTGCCAGCAGCTTAAGGGGAGGACTCGCCGAGCAGTTCTTC. Residues: CASSLRGGLAEQFF.

This clone was detected only a few times. CDR3 DNA: TGTGCCGTGCGTGGGAGCTCCTACAATGAGCAGTTCTTC. Translating it yields CAVRGSSYNEQFF. The chain carries TRBV10-3 and TRBJ2-1, with a tentative D call TRBD2 (5 bases). Trimming left V 11 bases short and J 0 bases short, with 11 bases between. The length of the CDR3 is 13 residues. Germline V gene sequence: CDR1 ENHRY, CDR2 SYGVKD.

This sequence joins TRBV9 and TRBJ2-7, with 9 bases fitting TRBD2. CDR1 and CDR2 (germline): SGDLS, YYNGEE. The CDR3 is 17 residues long. The junction had 13 bases not matched to a gene; V was cut back by 3 bases and J by 3 bases. CDR3 region: CASSGPLGTSSFYEQYF. The CDR3 DNA reads as TGTGCCAGCAGCGGACCATTAGGGACTAGCTCGTTCTACGAGCAGTACTTC.

The rearrangement joins TRBV5-6 to TRBJ2-2; a possible D gene is TRBD2 (5 bases). The CDR3 consists of 15 residues. Per the germline V gene, CDR1 is SGHDT and CDR2 is YYEEEE. V shed 1 base and J shed 5 bases, with 12 bases lying between them. CDR3 residues: CASSLPEGETGELFF. The CDR3 DNA is TGTGCCAGCAGCTTGCCAGAGGGAGAAACCGGGGAGCTGTTTTTT.

This clone was seen only a few times. This rearrangement joins TRBV6-5 to TRBJ1-1; D not resolved. Between the trimmed V and J ends, which lost 6 bases and 5 bases, there was a span of 13 bases. CDR3 size: 13 residues. Germline V gene data show CDR1 as MNHEY and CDR2 as SVGAGI. CDR3 protein: CASSPVPFTEAFF. The CDR3 DNA reads TGTGCCAGCAGCCCTGTTCCGTTTACTGAAGCTTTCTTT.

This clone showed up just once. The V call is TRBV7-8, the J call TRBJ1-2; D gene unclear. The CDR3 totals 14 residues. Germline CDR1 reads SGHVS; CDR2 reads FQNEAQ. The V gene lost 0 bases and the J gene lost 3 bases, with 8 bases spanning the gap. In DNA, the CDR3 is TGTGCCAGCAGCTTAGCCCAGTCTCACTATGGCTACACCTTC. Its translation: CASSLAQSHYGYTF.

Regarding this clone: Other DNA sequences from this sample encode an identical CDR3 as well. V and J are TRBV28 and TRBJ2-7; tentative D call: TRBD2 (6 bases). Germline lookup yields CDR1 MDHEN and CDR2 SYDVKM. The CDR3 runs to 13 residues. V was cut by 5 bases and J by 1 base, with 9 bases left in between. The CDR3, as DNA: TGTGCCAGCAGTGGGGACTCATCCTACGAGCAGTACTTC. Amino acids: CASSGDSSYEQYF.

The rearrangement joins TRBV2 to TRBJ2-2; TRBD2 aligns across 10 bases. With 10 bases clipped from V and 5 bases from J, the junction kept 10 bases outside the gene matches. Germline assignment: CDR1 SNHLY and CDR2 FYNNEI. The CDR3 is 15 amino acids. This CDR3 is CATLSRTSGTGELFF. Written as DNA, the CDR3 is TGTGCCACCCTCTCGAGGACTAGCGGAACCGGGGAGCTGTTTTTT.

This chain links TRBV11-2 with TRBJ1-2, with 8 positions matching TRBD1. The CDR3 is 18 amino acids. Germline CDR1 is SGHAT and CDR2 is FQNNGV. Trimming at V came to 0 bases and at J to 6 bases, leaving 15 bases not matched to a gene. The CDR3 sequence: CASSLDLSRTGSSHGYTF. The CDR3, as DNA: TGTGCCAGCAGCTTAGACCTATCGCGGACAGGGTCATCCCATGGCTACACCTTC.

J is TRBJ2-7 and V is TRBV14; 8 nucleotides align to TRBD2. Unmatched junction bases numbered 7, after V lost 3 bases and J lost 0 bases. Germline V gene data show CDR1 as SGHDN and CDR2 as FVKESK. This CDR3 comprises 16 residues. The CDR3 bases are TGTGCCAGCAGCCATACCGGCGGGAGGTCCTCCTACGAGCAGTACTTC. Residues: CASSHTGGRSSYEQYF.

The V and J genes are TRBV9 and TRBJ2-2; TRBD1 agrees at 10 bases. CDR1 is SGDLS, CDR2 YYNGEE, per germline. Trimming took 4 bases from V and 3 from J; bases not matched to a gene: 9. The CDR3 loop spans 17 amino acids. The CDR3 coding sequence is TGTGCCAGCAGCCGACTCCCGGGACAGGGGTACACCGGGGAGCTGTTTTTT. It translates to CASSRLPGQGYTGELFF. Variable domain in full (rest from reference TRBV9 and TRBJ2-2): DSGVTQTPKHLITATGQRVTLRCSPRSGDLSVYWYQQSLDQGLQFLIQYYNGEERAKGNILERFSAQQFPDLHSELNLSSLELGDSALYFCASSRLPGQGYTGELFFGEGSRLTVL.

This chain uses TRBV30 with TRBJ2-3; 7 bases map to TRBD2. Germline values: CDR1 GTSNPN, CDR2 SVGIG (reference sequence). The CDR3 contains 13 residues. With 4 bases clipped from V and 1 base from J, the junction kept 2 bases outside the gene matches. CDR3 nucleotides: TGTGCCTGGATAAGCGGGGGCACAGATACGCAGTATTTT. Residues: CAWISGGTDTQYF.